This TCR beta chain was identified in a study of T-cell reconstitution after alpha-beta-depleted transplantation in children. A TCRbeta library incorporating unique molecular identifiers was prepared. TCRdb redid the calling of the PCR reads with MiXCR, one entry per CDR3 protein. In the table there are roughly 400,000 distinct CDR3 sequences, around two fifths of which are singletons. Trimming removed 1 base from V and 6 bases from J, with 10 bases in between. The CDR3 contains 12 residues. Germline loops: CDR1 DFQATT, CDR2 SNEGSKA (reference sequence). This clonotype was detected only a few times. Its antigen remains unidentified. Findings of the study overall: Two months or so post-transplant, alpha-beta T cells reportedly derived from several hundred expanded graft clones. Some patients' high day-60 TCRbeta diversity was traced to surviving recipient T cells and thymic progenitors. One year post-transplant, T-cell counts and diversity were largely derived from T cells produced anew.

The sequence was collected from a girl aged 2-10 years with aplastic anemia, due to receive a stem cell transplant. The genes are TRBV20-1 and TRBJ2-7; possibly TRBD2 for D (5 bases). Sequencing was performed on PBMCs, taken before TCRalphabeta/CD19-depleted stem cell transplant. CDR3 loop: CSARGERIEQYF. The CDR3 DNA sequence: TGCAGTGCTAGAGGAGAGCGGATCGAGCAGTACTTC.